The count of the clone carrying this T cell receptor (beta chain) is one. The entry originates in a study of T cell responses to AZD1222 COVID-19 vaccine. The repertoire was sequenced with immunoSEQ multiplex PCR; TCRdb's copy has only in-frame clones and lacks some. The sample lists approximately 100,000 clones; 87% were seen once. This CDR3 has 16 amino acids. Trimming removed 2 bases at V and 4 bases at J, with 14 bases between. CDR1 is MNHNS and CDR2 is SASEGT in the germline V gene. This TCR was recovered from an adult in good health. Sequencing used peripheral blood, obtained on day 0 of AZD1222 vaccination. V is TRBV6-1 and J is TRBJ2-2; tentatively, D is TRBD2 (6 bases). The CDR3 region has the DNA TGTGCCAGCAGTGAAAGGGAGGCCGGGGGCACCGGGGAGCTGTTTTTT. This codes for CASSEREAGGTGELFF.